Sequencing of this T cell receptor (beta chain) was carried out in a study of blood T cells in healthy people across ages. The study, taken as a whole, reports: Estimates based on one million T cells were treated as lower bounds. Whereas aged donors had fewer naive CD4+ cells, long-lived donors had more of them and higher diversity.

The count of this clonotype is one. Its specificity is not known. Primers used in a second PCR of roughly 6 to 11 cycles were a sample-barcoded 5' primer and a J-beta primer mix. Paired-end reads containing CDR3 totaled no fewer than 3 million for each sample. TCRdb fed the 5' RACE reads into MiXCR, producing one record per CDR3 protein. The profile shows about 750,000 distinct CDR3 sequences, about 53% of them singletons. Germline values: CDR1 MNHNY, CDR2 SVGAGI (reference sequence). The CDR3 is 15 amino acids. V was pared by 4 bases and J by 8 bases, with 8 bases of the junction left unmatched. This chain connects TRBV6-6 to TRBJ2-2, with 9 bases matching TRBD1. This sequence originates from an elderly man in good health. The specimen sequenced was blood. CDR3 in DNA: TGTGCCAGCAGTTCTCAGGGACAGGGCGGTGGGGAGCTGTTTTTT. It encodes CASSSQGQGGGELFF.